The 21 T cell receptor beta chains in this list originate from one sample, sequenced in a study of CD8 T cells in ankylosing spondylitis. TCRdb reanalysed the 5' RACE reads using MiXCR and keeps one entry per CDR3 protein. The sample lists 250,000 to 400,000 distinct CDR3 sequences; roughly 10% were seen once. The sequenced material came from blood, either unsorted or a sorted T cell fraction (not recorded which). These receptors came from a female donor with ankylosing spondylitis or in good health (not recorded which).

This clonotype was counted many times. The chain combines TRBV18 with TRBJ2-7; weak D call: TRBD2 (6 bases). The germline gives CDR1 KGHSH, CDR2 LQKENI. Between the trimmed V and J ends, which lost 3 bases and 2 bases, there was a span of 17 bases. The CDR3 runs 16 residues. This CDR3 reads CASSPEWGLGPYEQYF. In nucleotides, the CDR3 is TGTGCCAGCTCACCCGAGTGGGGACTTGGCCCCTACGAGCAGTACTTC.

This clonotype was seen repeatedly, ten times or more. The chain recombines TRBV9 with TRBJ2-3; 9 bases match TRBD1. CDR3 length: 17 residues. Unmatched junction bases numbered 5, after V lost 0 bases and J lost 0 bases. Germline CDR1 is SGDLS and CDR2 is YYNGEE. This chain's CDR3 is CASSVVSGTGSTDTQYF. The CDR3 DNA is TGTGCCAGCAGCGTAGTCTCCGGGACAGGGAGCACAGATACGCAGTATTTT.

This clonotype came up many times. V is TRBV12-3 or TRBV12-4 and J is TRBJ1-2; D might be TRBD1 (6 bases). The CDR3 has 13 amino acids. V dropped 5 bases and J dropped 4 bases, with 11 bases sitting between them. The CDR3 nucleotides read TGTGCCAGCAGTGATACAGGGCGCTATGGCTACACCTTC. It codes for CASSDTGRYGYTF.

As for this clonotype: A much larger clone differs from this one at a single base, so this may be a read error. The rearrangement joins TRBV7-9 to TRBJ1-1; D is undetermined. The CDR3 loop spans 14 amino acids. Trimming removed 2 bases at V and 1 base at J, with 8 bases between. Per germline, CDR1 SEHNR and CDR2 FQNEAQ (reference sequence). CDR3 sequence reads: CASSLSDSNTEAFF. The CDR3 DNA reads TGTGCCAGCAGCTTATCAGACTCGAACACTGAAGCTTTCTTT.

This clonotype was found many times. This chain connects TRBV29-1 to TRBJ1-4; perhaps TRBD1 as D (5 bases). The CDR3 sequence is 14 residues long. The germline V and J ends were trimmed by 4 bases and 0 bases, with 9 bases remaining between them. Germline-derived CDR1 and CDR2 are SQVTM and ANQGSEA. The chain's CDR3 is CSVVATATNEKLFF. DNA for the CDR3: TGCAGCGTTGTCGCGACAGCAACTAATGAAAAACTGTTTTTT.

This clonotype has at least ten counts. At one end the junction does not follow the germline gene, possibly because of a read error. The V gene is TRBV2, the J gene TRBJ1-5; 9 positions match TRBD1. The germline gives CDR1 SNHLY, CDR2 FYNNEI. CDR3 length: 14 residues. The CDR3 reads CASSEDRGDQPQHF. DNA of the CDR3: TGTGCCAGCAGCGAAGACAGGGGGGATCAGCCCCAGCATTTT. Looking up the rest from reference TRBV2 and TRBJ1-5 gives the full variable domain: EPEVTQTPSHQVTQMGQEVILRCVPISNHLYFYWYRQILGQKVEFLVSFYNNEISEKSEIFDDQFSVERPDGSNFTLKIRSTKLEDSAMYFCASSEDRGDQPQHFGDGTRLSIL.

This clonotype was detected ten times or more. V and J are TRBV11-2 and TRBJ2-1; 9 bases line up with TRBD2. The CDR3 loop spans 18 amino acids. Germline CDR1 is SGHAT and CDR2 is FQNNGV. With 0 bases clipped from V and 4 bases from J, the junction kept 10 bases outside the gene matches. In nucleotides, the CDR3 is TGTGCCAGCAGCTTAGAATTTAGCGGGGGCCTACCTTACAATGAGCAGTTCTTC. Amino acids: CASSLEFSGGLPYNEQFF.

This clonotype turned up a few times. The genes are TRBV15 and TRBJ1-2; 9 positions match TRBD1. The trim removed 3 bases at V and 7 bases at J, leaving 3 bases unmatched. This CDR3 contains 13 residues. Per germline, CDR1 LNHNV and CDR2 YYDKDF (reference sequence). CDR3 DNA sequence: TGTGCCACCAGCAGGGACAGGGGCAGTGGCTACACCTTC. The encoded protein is CATSRDRGSGYTF.

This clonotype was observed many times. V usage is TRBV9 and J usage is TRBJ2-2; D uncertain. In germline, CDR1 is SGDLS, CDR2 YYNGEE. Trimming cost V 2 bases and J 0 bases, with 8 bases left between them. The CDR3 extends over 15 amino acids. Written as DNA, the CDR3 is TGTGCCAGCAGCGTTATGGCGACGAACACCGGGGAGCTGTTTTTT. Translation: CASSVMATNTGELFF. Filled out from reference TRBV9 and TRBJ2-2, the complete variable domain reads DSGVTQTPKHLITATGQRVTLRCSPRSGDLSVYWYQQSLDQGLQFLIQYYNGEERAKGNILERFSAQQFPDLHSELNLSSLELGDSALYFCASSVMATNTGELFFGEGSRLTVL.

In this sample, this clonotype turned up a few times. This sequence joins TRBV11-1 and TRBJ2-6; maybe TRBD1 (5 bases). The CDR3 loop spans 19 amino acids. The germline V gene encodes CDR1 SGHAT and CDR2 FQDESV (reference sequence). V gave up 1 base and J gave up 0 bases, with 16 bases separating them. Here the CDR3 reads CASSLGGVLLPSGANVLTF. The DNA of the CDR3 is TGTGCCAGCAGCTTAGGGGGCGTCCTCCTCCCCTCTGGGGCCAACGTCCTGACTTTC.

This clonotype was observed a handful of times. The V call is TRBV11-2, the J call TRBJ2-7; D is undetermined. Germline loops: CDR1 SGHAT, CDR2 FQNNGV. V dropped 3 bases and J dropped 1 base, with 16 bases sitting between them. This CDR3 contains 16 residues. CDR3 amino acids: CASSLGSSTISYEQYF. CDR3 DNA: TGTGCCAGCAGCTTGGGGTCTTCAACAATATCCTACGAGCAGTACTTC.

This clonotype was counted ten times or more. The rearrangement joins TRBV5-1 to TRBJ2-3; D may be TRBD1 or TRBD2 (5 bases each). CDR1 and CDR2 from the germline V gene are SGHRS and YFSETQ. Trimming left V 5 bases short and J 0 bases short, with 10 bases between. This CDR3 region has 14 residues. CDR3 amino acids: CASSRDHSTDTQYF. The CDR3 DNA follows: TGCGCCAGCAGTAGGGACCACAGCACAGATACGCAGTATTTT.

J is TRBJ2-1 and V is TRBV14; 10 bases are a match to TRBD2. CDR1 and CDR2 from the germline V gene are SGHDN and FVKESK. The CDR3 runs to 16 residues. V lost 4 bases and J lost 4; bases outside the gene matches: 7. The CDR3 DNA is TGTGCCAGCAGCCCGGCCTGGACTAGCGGTTACAATGAGCAGTTCTTC. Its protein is CASSPAWTSGYNEQFF.

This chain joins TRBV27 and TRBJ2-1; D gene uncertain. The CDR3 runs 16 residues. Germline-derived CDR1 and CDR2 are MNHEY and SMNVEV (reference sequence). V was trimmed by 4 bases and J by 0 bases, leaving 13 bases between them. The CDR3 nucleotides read TGTGCCAGCAGTTCCTCGTCCCCGCGCTCCTACAATGAGCAGTTCTTC. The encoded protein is CASSSSSPRSYNEQFF.

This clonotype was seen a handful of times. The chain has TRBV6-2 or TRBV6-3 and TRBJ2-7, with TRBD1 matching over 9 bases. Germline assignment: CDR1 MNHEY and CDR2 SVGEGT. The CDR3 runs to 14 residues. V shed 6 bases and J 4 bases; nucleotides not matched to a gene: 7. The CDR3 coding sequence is TGTGCCAGCAGCCGCGGGGGACAGGGTTACGAGCAGTACTTC. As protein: CASSRGGQGYEQYF.

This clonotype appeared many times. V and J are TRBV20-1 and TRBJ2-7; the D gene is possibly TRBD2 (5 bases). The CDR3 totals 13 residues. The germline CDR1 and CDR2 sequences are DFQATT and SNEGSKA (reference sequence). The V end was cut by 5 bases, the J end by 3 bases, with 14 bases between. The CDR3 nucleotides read TGCAGTGCTGCTCGGGGTAACGGCTACGAGCAGTACTTC. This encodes CSAARGNGYEQYF.

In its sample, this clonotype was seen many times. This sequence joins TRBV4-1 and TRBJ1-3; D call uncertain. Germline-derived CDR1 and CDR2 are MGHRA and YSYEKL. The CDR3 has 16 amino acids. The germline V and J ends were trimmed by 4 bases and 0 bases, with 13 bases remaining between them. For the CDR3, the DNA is TGCGCCAGCAGCCCTCAGCGGTTACTCTCTGGAAACACCATATATTTT. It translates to CASSPQRLLSGNTIYF.

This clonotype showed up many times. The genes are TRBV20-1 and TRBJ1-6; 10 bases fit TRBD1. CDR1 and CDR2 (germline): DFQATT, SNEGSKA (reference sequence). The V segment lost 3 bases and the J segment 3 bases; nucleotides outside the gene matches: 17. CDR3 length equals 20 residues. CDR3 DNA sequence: TGCAGTGCTAGTTTTATCCGGGACAGGGGCCCGCCGGGCTATAATTCACCCCTCCACTTT. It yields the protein CSASFIRDRGPPGYNSPLHF.

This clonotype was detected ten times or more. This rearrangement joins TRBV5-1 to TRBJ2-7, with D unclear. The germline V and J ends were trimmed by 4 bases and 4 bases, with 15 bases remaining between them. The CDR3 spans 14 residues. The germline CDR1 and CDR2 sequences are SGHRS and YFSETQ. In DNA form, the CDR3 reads TGCGCCAGCAGCGTGAGCCCACCTACTTACGAGCAGTACTTC. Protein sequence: CASSVSPPTYEQYF.

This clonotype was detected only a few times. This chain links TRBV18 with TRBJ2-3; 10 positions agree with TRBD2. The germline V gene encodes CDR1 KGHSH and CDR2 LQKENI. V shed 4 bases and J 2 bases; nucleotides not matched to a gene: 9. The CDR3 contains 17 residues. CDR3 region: CASSRVPSGRSTDTQYF. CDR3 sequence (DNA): TGTGCCAGCTCACGGGTCCCTAGCGGGAGATCCACAGATACGCAGTATTTT.

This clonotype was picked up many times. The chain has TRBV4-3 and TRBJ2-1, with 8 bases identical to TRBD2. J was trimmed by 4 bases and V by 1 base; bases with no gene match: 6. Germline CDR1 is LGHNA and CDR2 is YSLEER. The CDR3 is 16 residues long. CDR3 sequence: CASSQGGSGDYNEQFF. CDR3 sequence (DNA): TGCGCCAGCAGCCAAGGTGGTAGCGGGGATTACAATGAGCAGTTCTTC.